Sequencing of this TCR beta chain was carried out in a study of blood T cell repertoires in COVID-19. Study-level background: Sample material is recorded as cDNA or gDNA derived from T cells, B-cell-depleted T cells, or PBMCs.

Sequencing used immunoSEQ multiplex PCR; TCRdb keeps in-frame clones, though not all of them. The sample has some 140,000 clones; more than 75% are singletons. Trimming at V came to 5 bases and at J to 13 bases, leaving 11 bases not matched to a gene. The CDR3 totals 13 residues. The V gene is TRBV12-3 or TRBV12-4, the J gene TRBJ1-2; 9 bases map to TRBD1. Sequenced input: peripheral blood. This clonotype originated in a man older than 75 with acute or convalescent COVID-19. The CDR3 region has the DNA TGTGCCAGCAGTAACCCCGGGACAGGGTCCTCCACCTTC. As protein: CASSNPGTGSSTF.